The rows below give T cell receptor beta chains drawn from one sample of a study of blood T cell repertoires in COVID-19. Measured with immunoSEQ multiplex PCR; TCRdb has only the in-frame clones, and not every one. This sample yields 150,000 to 200,000 clones, of which around 92% are seen a single time; approximately 4.9% belongs to the top ten. The sequenced material came from peripheral blood. Receptors originate from a man under 40 with COVID-19, enrolled during active disease. CDR3s include the opening cysteine and the closing phenylalanine or tryptophan. Each record gives: CDR3 protein, V gene, J gene.

CASSPGTVGYTF,TRBV7-9,TRBJ1-2
CASSQVKGANTGELFF,TRBV4-1,TRBJ2-2
CASSRLGHSGNTIYF,TRBV3-1/TRBV3-2,TRBJ1-3
CASSGKGETQYF,TRBV9,TRBJ2-5
CSVSYRGEYEQYF,TRBV29-1,TRBJ2-7
CASSRGWGYTF,TRBV25-1,TRBJ1-2
CASAPAGGLNYGYTF,TRBV27,TRBJ1-2
CASSPRTSGANRRSQETQYF,TRBV18,TRBJ2-5
CASSGRLGGANYGYTF,TRBV5-4,TRBJ1-2
CASSDSQGTNEKLFF,TRBV25-1,TRBJ1-4
CASKIQDSPNEKLFF,TRBV19,TRBJ1-4
CASSVISQETQYF,TRBV2,TRBJ2-5
CASSLLGGTYEQYF,TRBV28,TRBJ2-7
CASRERGHYGYTF,TRBV2,TRBJ1-2
CASSLRASRSYEQYF,TRBV6-2/TRBV6-3,TRBJ2-7
CASGDNMNTEAFF,TRBV19,TRBJ1-1